A selection of T cell receptor beta chains follows, all from one sample in a study of cytomegalovirus exposure and HLA in healthy donors. Only in-frame clones appear in the TCRdb table, and some are missing; sequencing was by immunoSEQ multiplex PCR. The table has some 180,000 clones, 86% seen once. The sample consisted of PBMCs. The receptors were gathered from a young man in good health and CMV-seropositive. CDR3s include the opening cysteine and the closing phenylalanine or tryptophan. A D gene is named only where the DNA matches it firmly. Clone sizes are given selectively: once, few, many, or a class where the clone is expanded.

j_gene | v_gene | abundance | d_gene | CDR3nt | CDR3aa
TRBJ2-3 | TRBV4-1 | . | . | TGCGCCACCCGAGGAGACGGGTATGGTGAGACAGATACGCAGTATTTT | CATRGDGYGETDTQYF
TRBJ2-3 | TRBV28 | . | . | TGTGCCAGCAGTCTGGACAGCACAGATACGCAGTATTTT | CASSLDSTDTQYF
TRBJ2-5 | TRBV25-1 | . | . | TGTGCCAGCAGTGAACGGACAAACCTCAGGGGTGAGACCCAGTACTTC | CASSERTNLRGETQYF
TRBJ2-7 | TRBV27 | . | TRBD1 | TGTGCCAGCAGTGTTGTGGGACAGGTATCCTACGAGCAGTACTTC | CASSVVGQVSYEQYF
TRBJ1-2 | TRBV29-1 | once | . | TGCAGAGTCAGGGACGCAAACTATGGCTACACCTTC | CRVRDANYGYTF
TRBJ2-2 | TRBV28 | once | . | TGTGCCAGCAGTACCGGAGTGAACACCGGGGAGCTGTTTTTT | CASSTGVNTGELFF
TRBJ1-4 | TRBV6-1 | . | . | TGTGCCAGCAGGACGGCAACTAATGAAAAACTGTTTTTT | CASRTATNEKLFF
TRBJ1-2 | TRBV6-1 | . | . | TGTGCCAGCAGTGAATGGGGGTTGGGAGGCTACACCTTC | CASSEWGLGGYTF
TRBJ1-4 | TRBV11-2 | . | . | TGTGCCAGCAGCTTAGTAGTAGGGTCAACTAATGAAAAACTGTTTTTT | CASSLVVGSTNEKLFF
TRBJ1-1 | TRBV27 | . | . | TGTGCCAGCGGGAGTGGGACTGCCGGGAGTGGAGCTTTCTTT | CASGSGTAGSGAFF
TRBJ2-7 | TRBV5-4 | few | TRBD1 | TGTGCCAGCAGCTCCGGACAGGCTTCCTACGAGCAGTACTTC | CASSSGQASYEQYF
TRBJ2-1 | TRBV11-2 | . | TRBD2 | TGTGCCAGCAGCTTGTTAGCGGGGCGGGATGAGCAGTTCTTC | CASSLLAGRDEQFF
TRBJ2-7 | TRBV5-4 | . | TRBD2 | TGTGCCAGCAGGGAGACTAGCGGGAGGGCCAAGTCCAAGCAGTACTTC | CASRETSGRAKSKQYF
TRBJ2-1 | TRBV28 | . | TRBD2 | TGTGCCAGCAGCACCATACTAGCGGGAGATAGCTCCTACAATGAGCAGTTCTTC | CASSTILAGDSSYNEQFF
TRBJ1-4 | TRBV5-1 | . | TRBD1 | TGCGCCAGCAGCTACCGGGACAGCTTTAATGAAAAACTGTTTTTT | CASSYRDSFNEKLFF
TRBJ2-3 | TRBV20-1 | . | . | TGCAGTGCTAGTAGGGGCGATACGCAGTATTTT | CSASRGDTQYF
TRBJ1-6 | TRBV9 | . | . | TGTGCCAGCAGCGAAGATGACGGGCAGTTTAATTCACCCCTCCACTTT | CASSEDDGQFNSPLHF
TRBJ2-3 | TRBV9 | . | . | TGTGCCAGCAGCGTAGGACTAGACCCCTCAGATACGCAGTATTTT | CASSVGLDPSDTQYF
TRBJ2-5 | TRBV6-1 | . | TRBD2 | TGTGCCAGCAGTGGCCTAGCGGGGGACCAAGAGACCCAGTACTTC | CASSGLAGDQETQYF
TRBJ2-7 | TRBV5-4 | . | TRBD2 | TGTGCCAGCAGCTTGGTGATAGCGGGAAGTCCTATCTCCTACGAGCAGTACTTC | CASSLVIAGSPISYEQYF
TRBJ1-1 | TRBV9 | . | . | TGTGCCAGCAGCGTAGAACAGACGAACACTGAAGCTTTCTTT | CASSVEQTNTEAFF
TRBJ1-2 | TRBV18 | . | TRBD1 | TGTGCCAGCTCACCTACAGGGGGGCCATCTGGCTACACCTTC | CASSPTGGPSGYTF
TRBJ2-6 | TRBV15 | . | . | TGTGCCACCGTTCTTGACACCTACTCTGGGGCCAACGTCCTGACTTTC | CATVLDTYSGANVLTF
TRBJ2-5 | TRBV5-1 | . | . | TGCGCCAGCAGTGGGAGCGGAGAGTACCAAGAGACCCAGTACTTC | CASSGSGEYQETQYF
TRBJ1-2 | TRBV6-1 | . | TRBD1 | TGTGCCAGCAGTAACAGGGGGCTGGAAAACTATGGCTACACCTTC | CASSNRGLENYGYTF
TRBJ1-4 | TRBV27 | . | . | TGTGCCAGCAAGGGCAGCGATGAAAAACTGTTTTTT | CASKGSDEKLFF
TRBJ2-7 | TRBV11-3 | once | . | TGTGCCAGCAGCTCTTTCAACTACGAGCAGTACTTC | CASSSFNYEQYF